The source of this TCR beta chain is a study of CD8 T cells in Susac syndrome. Study results and limitations: The CD4+ T cell repertoire of patients with Susac syndrome showed no detectable clonal expansion.

Reverse transcription of about 0.45 to 1 ug RNA was performed with random hexamers. In TCRdb, the immunoSEQ multiplex PCR reads were re-called with MiXCR into one record per CDR3 protein. The data contain 200,000 to 250,000 distinct CDR3 sequences, 85% to 95% of them singletons. About this clonotype itself: What it recognizes is unknown.

With V trimmed by 8 bases and J by 2 bases, 5 bases remained unmatched. The CDR3 extends over 13 amino acids. From germline, CDR1 is MNHEY and CDR2 SVGEGT. The gene calls are TRBV6-2 or TRBV6-3 and TRBJ1-2, with TRBD1 identical over 7 bases. The sequenced sample was CD4+ T cells from PBMCs. The sequence derives from a human donor with Susac syndrome. DNA of the CDR3: TGTGCCAGCGGAGACAGGGCCAACTATGGCTACACCTTC. Translation gives CASGDRANYGYTF.